This section outlines one T cell receptor (beta chain) sequence together with its context. Germline-derived CDR1 and CDR2 are MGHDK and SYGVNS. This CDR3 has 13 residues. The V end was cut by 4 bases, the J end by 9 bases, with 14 bases between. Here immunoSEQ multiplex PCR was the method, and the copy in TCRdb shows in-frame clones only, minus some. The table has about 20,000 clones, roughly nine tenths seen once. These data originate in a study of control samples from healthy donors and cancer patients. Specimen: PBMCs. The TCR sequence derives from a man in his sixties with head and neck cancer. The genes are TRBV25-1 and TRBJ2-3; TRBD2 is a possible D gene (7 bases). The CDR3 sequence is CASSGWGGSTQYF. DNA for the CDR3: TGTGCCAGCAGTGGGTGGGGGGGCAGCACGCAGTATTTT.